A selection of T cell receptor beta chains follows, all from one sample in a study of blood T cell repertoires in COVID-19. TCRdb's copy holds only in-frame clones and misses some; the assay was immunoSEQ multiplex PCR. The sample shows under 110,000 clones, around 85% of them seen only once. The specimen was peripheral blood. These receptors all stem from a woman aged 70-85 years with active or convalescent COVID-19. CDR3s include the opening cysteine and the closing phenylalanine or tryptophan. Fields, in order: V gene, clone size, J gene, D gene, CDR3 protein, CDR3 DNA. A D gene is named only where the DNA matches it firmly. Part of the rows lack a size; the others show once, few, many or a class for expanded clones.

v_gene: TRBV5-5
abundance: -
j_gene: TRBJ1-2
d_gene: TRBD1
CDR3aa: CASSLAGTGAVSYGYTF
CDR3nt: TGTGCCAGCAGCTTGGCCGGGACAGGGGCCGTCTCCTATGGCTACACCTTC

v_gene: TRBV2
abundance: -
j_gene: TRBJ2-7
d_gene: -
CDR3aa: CASNFDRSNEQYF
CDR3nt: TGTGCCAGCAACTTCGACAGGTCCAACGAGCAGTACTTC

v_gene: TRBV28
abundance: -
j_gene: TRBJ1-1
d_gene: -
CDR3aa: CAIRPTVNTEAFF
CDR3nt: TGTGCCATTCGCCCGACAGTGAACACTGAAGCTTTCTTT

v_gene: TRBV7-8
abundance: -
j_gene: TRBJ1-1
d_gene: -
CDR3aa: CASSLSGGTEAFF
CDR3nt: TGTGCCAGCAGCTTATCCGGGGGCACTGAAGCTTTCTTT

v_gene: TRBV3-1/TRBV3-2
abundance: -
j_gene: TRBJ1-2
d_gene: -
CDR3aa: CASSLFGAEYGYTF
CDR3nt: TGTGCCAGCAGCTTGTTTGGGGCTGAGTATGGCTACACCTTC

v_gene: TRBV30
abundance: -
j_gene: TRBJ2-6
d_gene: -
CDR3aa: CACPSRDGSSGANVLTF
CDR3nt: TGTGCCTGCCCGAGCCGGGACGGGAGCTCTGGGGCCAACGTCCTGACTTTC

v_gene: TRBV29-1
abundance: -
j_gene: TRBJ2-3
d_gene: TRBD1
CDR3aa: CSVVRQGRPDTQYF
CDR3nt: TGCAGCGTTGTTAGACAGGGGAGGCCAGATACGCAGTATTTT

v_gene: TRBV13
abundance: -
j_gene: TRBJ1-2
d_gene: TRBD1
CDR3aa: CASSLYRTGSGYTF
CDR3nt: TGTGCCAGCAGCTTATACCGGACAGGGAGCGGCTACACCTTC

v_gene: TRBV6-1
abundance: -
j_gene: TRBJ2-3
d_gene: TRBD1
CDR3aa: CASSDKKGALGADTQYF
CDR3nt: TGTGCCAGCAGTGACAAAAAGGGGGCGCTGGGGGCAGATACGCAGTATTTT

v_gene: TRBV5-5
abundance: -
j_gene: TRBJ1-2
d_gene: TRBD1
CDR3aa: CASSLGDSLNYGYTF
CDR3nt: TGTGCCAGCAGCCTGGGGGACAGCCTTAACTATGGCTACACCTTC

v_gene: TRBV7-2
abundance: -
j_gene: TRBJ2-1
d_gene: TRBD1
CDR3aa: CASSLTGDSYNEQFF
CDR3nt: TGTGCCAGCAGCTTGACAGGGGACTCCTACAATGAGCAGTTCTTC

v_gene: TRBV5-6
abundance: once
j_gene: TRBJ1-4
d_gene: TRBD1
CDR3aa: CASSLNGAGGSLSGLFF
CDR3nt: TGTGCCAGCAGCTTGAATGGGGCAGGGGGGAGCCTGAGTGGACTGTTTTTT

v_gene: TRBV2
abundance: -
j_gene: TRBJ1-1
d_gene: -
CDR3aa: CASSDSAGARSEAFF
CDR3nt: TGTGCCAGCAGTGACAGTGCGGGGGCGCGGTCTGAAGCTTTCTTT

v_gene: TRBV3-1/TRBV3-2
abundance: -
j_gene: TRBJ1-3
d_gene: -
CDR3aa: CASSRPGISGNTIYF
CDR3nt: TGTGCCAGCAGCCGACCAGGGATCTCTGGAAACACCATATATTTT

v_gene: TRBV19
abundance: -
j_gene: TRBJ1-4
d_gene: -
CDR3aa: CASSIPAGAPNEKLFF
CDR3nt: TGTGCCAGTAGTATCCCGGCGGGGGCCCCGAATGAAAAACTGTTTTTT

v_gene: TRBV24-1
abundance: -
j_gene: TRBJ2-1
d_gene: TRBD2
CDR3aa: CATSESSGRASEQFF
CDR3nt: TGTGCCACCAGTGAAAGTAGCGGGAGGGCCAGTGAGCAGTTCTTC

v_gene: TRBV20-1
abundance: -
j_gene: TRBJ2-1
d_gene: -
CDR3aa: CSASIARDEQFF
CDR3nt: TGCAGTGCTAGTATCGCCCGGGATGAGCAGTTCTTC

v_gene: TRBV3-1/TRBV3-2
abundance: -
j_gene: TRBJ2-1
d_gene: TRBD2
CDR3aa: CASSQCLYFGLAGGPYNEQFF
CDR3nt: TGTGCCAGCAGCCAATGTCTATATTTCGGGCTAGCGGGGGGCCCCTACAATGAGCAGTTCTTC

v_gene: TRBV5-6
abundance: -
j_gene: TRBJ1-5
d_gene: TRBD1
CDR3aa: CASSFGQGESNQPQHF
CDR3nt: TGTGCCAGCAGCTTCGGACAGGGGGAGAGCAATCAGCCCCAGCATTTT

v_gene: TRBV7-8
abundance: -
j_gene: TRBJ2-7
d_gene: -
CDR3aa: CASSLELAGSYEQYF
CDR3nt: TGTGCCAGCAGCTTAGAGTTGGCAGGGTCCTACGAGCAGTACTTC

v_gene: TRBV7-2
abundance: -
j_gene: TRBJ2-3
d_gene: TRBD1
CDR3aa: CASSFRQGRTDTQYF
CDR3nt: TGTGCCAGCAGCTTCCGACAGGGTCGCACAGATACGCAGTATTTT

v_gene: TRBV7-2
abundance: few
j_gene: TRBJ1-6
d_gene: -
CDR3aa: CASSLGHRDNSPLHF
CDR3nt: TGTGCCAGCAGCTTAGGACATAGAGATAATTCACCCCTCCACTTT

v_gene: TRBV2
abundance: -
j_gene: TRBJ2-5
d_gene: TRBD2
CDR3aa: CASRAQTSGGPAQETQYF
CDR3nt: TGTGCCAGCAGGGCACAGACTAGCGGGGGACCAGCCCAAGAGACCCAGTACTTC

v_gene: TRBV7-2
abundance: -
j_gene: TRBJ2-3
d_gene: TRBD2
CDR3aa: CASSSRTSGGLRDTQYF
CDR3nt: TGTGCCAGCAGCTCCAGGACTAGCGGGGGGTTAAGAGATACGCAGTATTTT

v_gene: TRBV24-1
abundance: -
j_gene: TRBJ1-2
d_gene: -
CDR3aa: CATSVGLYGYTF
CDR3nt: TGTGCCACCAGTGTCGGACTGTATGGCTACACCTTC

v_gene: TRBV19
abundance: -
j_gene: TRBJ2-7
d_gene: -
CDR3aa: CASSINSLTYEQYF
CDR3nt: TGTGCCAGTAGTATCAACAGCCTCACCTACGAGCAGTACTTC

v_gene: TRBV4-1
abundance: -
j_gene: TRBJ1-4
d_gene: TRBD1
CDR3aa: CASSTDRGEKLFF
CDR3nt: TGCGCCAGCAGCACCGACAGGGGTGAAAAACTGTTTTTT

v_gene: TRBV11-2
abundance: -
j_gene: TRBJ2-1
d_gene: TRBD2
CDR3aa: CASSLVAGGLANEQFF
CDR3nt: TGTGCCAGCAGCTTAGTCGCGGGAGGGCTCGCCAATGAGCAGTTCTTC

v_gene: TRBV19
abundance: -
j_gene: TRBJ1-5
d_gene: TRBD1
CDR3aa: CASSIPGQGYQPQHF
CDR3nt: TGTGCCAGTAGTATCCCGGGACAGGGGTATCAGCCCCAGCATTTT

v_gene: TRBV7-9
abundance: -
j_gene: TRBJ1-1
d_gene: -
CDR3aa: CASSFTENTEAFF
CDR3nt: TGTGCCAGCAGCTTTACAGAGAACACTGAAGCTTTCTTT

v_gene: TRBV11-3
abundance: -
j_gene: TRBJ1-1
d_gene: TRBD1
CDR3aa: CASSSGQGNTEAFF
CDR3nt: TGTGCCAGCAGCTCCGGACAGGGGAACACTGAAGCTTTCTTT

v_gene: TRBV2
abundance: -
j_gene: TRBJ2-7
d_gene: TRBD2
CDR3aa: CASSETSGRTYEQYF
CDR3nt: TGTGCCAGCAGTGAAACTAGCGGGAGGACCTACGAGCAGTACTTC

v_gene: TRBV28
abundance: -
j_gene: TRBJ1-1
d_gene: TRBD1
CDR3aa: CASTLPGGRPEAFF
CDR3nt: TGTGCCAGCACCCTCCCAGGGGGCCGCCCTGAAGCTTTCTTT

v_gene: TRBV7-8
abundance: once
j_gene: TRBJ2-5
d_gene: TRBD1
CDR3aa: CASSFQDRKQETQYF
CDR3nt: TGTGCCAGCAGCTTCCAGGACAGGAAACAAGAGACCCAGTACTTC

v_gene: TRBV19
abundance: -
j_gene: TRBJ1-3
d_gene: TRBD1
CDR3aa: CASSKGQRMNANSGNTIYF
CDR3nt: TGTGCCAGTAGTAAGGGACAGCGTATGAACGCTAACTCTGGAAACACCATATATTTT

v_gene: TRBV5-5
abundance: once
j_gene: TRBJ2-7
d_gene: -
CDR3aa: CASSETAYEQYF
CDR3nt: TGTGCCAGCAGCGAGACAGCCTACGAGCAGTACTTC

v_gene: TRBV6-1
abundance: -
j_gene: TRBJ1-4
d_gene: TRBD1
CDR3aa: CASSAQTGGDYEKLFF
CDR3nt: TGTGCCAGCAGTGCGCAGACAGGGGGCGACTATGAAAAACTGTTTTTT

v_gene: TRBV7-2
abundance: -
j_gene: TRBJ1-1
d_gene: TRBD1
CDR3aa: CASSKTGGRNTEAFF
CDR3nt: TGTGCCAGCAGCAAGACAGGGGGCAGGAACACTGAAGCTTTCTTT

v_gene: TRBV18
abundance: once
j_gene: TRBJ2-7
d_gene: -
CDR3aa: CASSPPAGAADEQYF
CDR3nt: TGTGCCAGCTCACCACCCGCAGGGGCGGCAGACGAGCAGTACTTC

v_gene: TRBV6-2/TRBV6-3
abundance: -
j_gene: TRBJ1-1
d_gene: TRBD1
CDR3aa: CASSGPGQGKSEAFF
CDR3nt: TGTGCCAGCAGTGGACCGGGACAGGGGAAATCTGAAGCTTTCTTT

v_gene: TRBV27
abundance: once
j_gene: TRBJ1-4
d_gene: TRBD1
CDR3aa: CASSLQGAGEKLFF
CDR3nt: TGTGCCAGCAGTTTGCAGGGGGCAGGGGAAAAACTGTTTTTT

v_gene: TRBV30
abundance: -
j_gene: TRBJ1-3
d_gene: TRBD1
CDR3aa: CAWTLGQGRYTIYF
CDR3nt: TGTGCCTGGACGCTTGGACAGGGGAGGTACACCATATATTTT

v_gene: TRBV7-2
abundance: -
j_gene: TRBJ1-5
d_gene: TRBD1
CDR3aa: CASSLDRGRQPQHF
CDR3nt: TGTGCCAGCAGCTTAGACAGGGGAAGGCAGCCCCAGCATTTT

v_gene: TRBV24-1
abundance: -
j_gene: TRBJ2-1
d_gene: -
CDR3aa: CATSVSGGGSYNEQFF
CDR3nt: TGTGCCACCAGTGTTTCAGGGGGAGGCTCCTACAATGAGCAGTTCTTC

v_gene: TRBV6-5
abundance: -
j_gene: TRBJ2-1
d_gene: TRBD1
CDR3aa: CASSRPGQPAMQQFF
CDR3nt: TGTGCCAGCAGTCGACCGGGACAGCCGGCAATGCAGCAGTTCTTC